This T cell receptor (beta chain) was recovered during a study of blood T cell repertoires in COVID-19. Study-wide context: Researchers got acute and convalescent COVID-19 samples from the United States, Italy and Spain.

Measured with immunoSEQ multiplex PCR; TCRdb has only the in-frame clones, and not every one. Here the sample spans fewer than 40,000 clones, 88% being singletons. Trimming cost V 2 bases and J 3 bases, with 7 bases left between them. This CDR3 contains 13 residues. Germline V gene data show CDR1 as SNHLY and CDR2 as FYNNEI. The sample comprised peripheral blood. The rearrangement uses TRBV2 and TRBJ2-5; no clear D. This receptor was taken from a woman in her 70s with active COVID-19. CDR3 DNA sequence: TGTGCCAGCAGTGAATATCGAGAAGAGACCCAGTACTTC. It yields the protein CASSEYREETQYF.